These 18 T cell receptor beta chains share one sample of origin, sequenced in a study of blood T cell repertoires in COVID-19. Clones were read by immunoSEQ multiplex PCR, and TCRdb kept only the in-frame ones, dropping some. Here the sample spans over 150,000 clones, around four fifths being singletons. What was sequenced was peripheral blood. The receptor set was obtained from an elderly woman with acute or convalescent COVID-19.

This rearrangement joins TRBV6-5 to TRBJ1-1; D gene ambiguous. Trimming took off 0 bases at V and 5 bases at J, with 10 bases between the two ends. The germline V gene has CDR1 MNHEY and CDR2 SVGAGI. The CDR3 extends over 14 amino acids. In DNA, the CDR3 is TGTGCCAGCAGTTACTCGAGGCAAGCGACTGAAGCTTTCTTT. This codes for CASSYSRQATEAFF.

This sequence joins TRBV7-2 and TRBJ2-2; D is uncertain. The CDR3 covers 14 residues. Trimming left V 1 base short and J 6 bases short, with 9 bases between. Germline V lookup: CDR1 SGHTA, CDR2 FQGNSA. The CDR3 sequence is CASSLGYFPGELFF. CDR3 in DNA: TGTGCCAGCAGCTTAGGGTACTTTCCCGGGGAGCTGTTTTTT.

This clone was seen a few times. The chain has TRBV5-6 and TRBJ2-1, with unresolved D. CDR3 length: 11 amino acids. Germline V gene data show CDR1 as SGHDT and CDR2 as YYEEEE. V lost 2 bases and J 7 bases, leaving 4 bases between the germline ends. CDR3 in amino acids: CASSFGNEQFF. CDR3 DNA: TGTGCCAGCAGCTTCGGGAATGAGCAGTTCTTC.

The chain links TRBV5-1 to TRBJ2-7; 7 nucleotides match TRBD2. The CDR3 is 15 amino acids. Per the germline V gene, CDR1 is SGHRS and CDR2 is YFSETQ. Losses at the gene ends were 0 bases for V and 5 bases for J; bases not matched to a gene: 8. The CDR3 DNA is TGCGCCAGCAGCTTGGCCCCTTCACTAGCGAACGAGCAGTACTTC. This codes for CASSLAPSLANEQYF.

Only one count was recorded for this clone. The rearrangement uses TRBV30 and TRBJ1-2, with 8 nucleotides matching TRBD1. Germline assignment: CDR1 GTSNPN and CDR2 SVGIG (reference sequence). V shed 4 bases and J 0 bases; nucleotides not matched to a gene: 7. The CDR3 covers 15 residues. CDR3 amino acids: CAWIGQGRSNYGYTF. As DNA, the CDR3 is TGTGCCTGGATCGGACAGGGAAGGTCTAACTATGGCTACACCTTC.

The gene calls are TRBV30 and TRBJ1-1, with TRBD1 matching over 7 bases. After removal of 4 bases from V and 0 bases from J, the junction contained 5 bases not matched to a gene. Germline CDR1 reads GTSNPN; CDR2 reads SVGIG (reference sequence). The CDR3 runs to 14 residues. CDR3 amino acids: CAWNRGAMNTEAFF. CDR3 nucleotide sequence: TGTGCCTGGAACAGGGGCGCGATGAACACTGAAGCTTTCTTT.

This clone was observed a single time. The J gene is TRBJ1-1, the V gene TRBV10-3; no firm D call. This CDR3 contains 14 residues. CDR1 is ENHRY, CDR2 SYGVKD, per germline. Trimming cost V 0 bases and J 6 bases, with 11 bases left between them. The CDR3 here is CAISESAAGSEAFF. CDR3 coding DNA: TGTGCCATCAGTGAGTCGGCCGCGGGATCTGAAGCTTTCTTT.

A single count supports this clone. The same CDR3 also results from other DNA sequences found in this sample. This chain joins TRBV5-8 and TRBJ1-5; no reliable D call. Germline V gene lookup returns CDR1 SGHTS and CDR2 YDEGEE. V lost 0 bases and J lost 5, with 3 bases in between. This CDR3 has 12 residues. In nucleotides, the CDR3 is TGTGCCAGCAGCTTGGTCGATCAGCCCCAGCATTTT. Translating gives CASSLVDQPQHF.

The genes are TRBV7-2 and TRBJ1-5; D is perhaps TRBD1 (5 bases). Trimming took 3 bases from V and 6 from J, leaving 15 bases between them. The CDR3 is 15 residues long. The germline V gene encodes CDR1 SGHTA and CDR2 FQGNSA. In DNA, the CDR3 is TGTGCCAGCAGCTTCCAAGGGGCGCTAAGTCAGCCCCAGCATTTT. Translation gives CASSFQGALSQPQHF.

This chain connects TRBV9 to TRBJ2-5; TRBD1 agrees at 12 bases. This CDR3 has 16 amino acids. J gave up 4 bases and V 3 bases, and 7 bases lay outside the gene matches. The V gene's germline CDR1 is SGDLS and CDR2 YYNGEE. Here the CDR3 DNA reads TGTGCCAGCAGCGCGGGGACAGGGGGCATGGGAGAGACCCAGTACTTC. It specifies CASSAGTGGMGETQYF. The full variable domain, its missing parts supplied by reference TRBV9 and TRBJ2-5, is DSGVTQTPKHLITATGQRVTLRCSPRSGDLSVYWYQQSLDQGLQFLIQYYNGEERAKGNILERFSAQQFPDLHSELNLSSLELGDSALYFCASSAGTGGMGETQYFGPGTRLLVL.

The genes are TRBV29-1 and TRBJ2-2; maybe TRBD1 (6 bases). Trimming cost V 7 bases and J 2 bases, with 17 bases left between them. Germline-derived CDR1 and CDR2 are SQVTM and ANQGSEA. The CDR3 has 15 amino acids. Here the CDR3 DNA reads TGCAGCGGATCACGGAGTGGGGGCAACACCGGGGAGCTGTTTTTT. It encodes CSGSRSGGNTGELFF.

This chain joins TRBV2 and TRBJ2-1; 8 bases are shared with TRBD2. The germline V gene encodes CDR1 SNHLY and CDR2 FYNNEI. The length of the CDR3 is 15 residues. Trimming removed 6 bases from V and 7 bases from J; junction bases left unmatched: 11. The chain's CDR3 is CASRRGSGGPNEQFF. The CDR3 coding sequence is TGTGCCAGCAGGCGCGGGTCGGGGGGGCCGAATGAGCAGTTCTTC.

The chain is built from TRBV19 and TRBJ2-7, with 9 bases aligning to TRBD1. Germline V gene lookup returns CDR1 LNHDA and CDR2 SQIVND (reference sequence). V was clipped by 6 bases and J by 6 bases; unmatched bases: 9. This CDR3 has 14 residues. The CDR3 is CASSPPGQGSEQYF. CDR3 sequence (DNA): TGTGCCAGTAGCCCACCGGGACAGGGAAGCGAGCAGTACTTC.

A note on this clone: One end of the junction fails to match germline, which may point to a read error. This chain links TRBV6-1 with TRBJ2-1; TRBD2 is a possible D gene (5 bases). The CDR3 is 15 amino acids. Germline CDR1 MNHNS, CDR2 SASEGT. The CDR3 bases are TGTGCCAGCAGGGAAGGACTGCCGTCTTACAATGAGCAGTTCTTC. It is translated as CASREGLPSYNEQFF.

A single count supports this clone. CDR3 residues: CASSQRDGEAFF. The CDR3 DNA reads as TGTGCCAGCAGTCAGCGGGACGGTGAAGCTTTCTTT. The rearrangement uses TRBV6-2 or TRBV6-3 and TRBJ1-1, with D maybe TRBD1 (5 bases). Trimming shortened V by 5 bases and J by 7 bases, and 11 bases separated the two germline ends. Per germline, CDR1 MNHEY and CDR2 SVGEGT. The CDR3 consists of 12 residues.

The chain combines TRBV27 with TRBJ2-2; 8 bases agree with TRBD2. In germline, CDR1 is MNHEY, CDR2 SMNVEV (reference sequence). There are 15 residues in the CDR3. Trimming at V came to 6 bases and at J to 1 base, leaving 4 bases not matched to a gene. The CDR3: CASRKLAVNTGELFF. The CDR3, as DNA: TGTGCCAGCAGGAAACTAGCGGTGAACACCGGGGAGCTGTTTTTT.

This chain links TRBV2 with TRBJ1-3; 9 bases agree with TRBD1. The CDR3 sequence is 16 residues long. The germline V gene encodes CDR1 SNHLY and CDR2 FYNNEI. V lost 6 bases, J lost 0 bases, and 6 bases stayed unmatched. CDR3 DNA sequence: TGTGCCAGCAGGGACAGGGGCCGGGGCTCTGGAAACACCATATATTTT. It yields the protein CASRDRGRGSGNTIYF.

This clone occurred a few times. Written as DNA, the CDR3 is TGCGCCAGCAGTGAGCAGGGAACGGGGGAGCTGTTTTTT. Translation: CASSEQGTGELFF. The rearrangement joins TRBV10-2 to TRBJ2-2; possible D gene TRBD1, 5 bases. The CDR3 length is 13 residues. Germline V gene lookup returns CDR1 WSHSY and CDR2 SAAADI. The V gene lost 2 bases and the J gene lost 8 bases, with 9 bases spanning the gap.